This paragraph covers one TCR beta chain sequence. Data came from immunoSEQ multiplex PCR; TCRdb stores just in-frame clones and leaves some out. The profile covers approximately 230,000 clones, with roughly nine tenths appearing a single time and roughly 6% taken by the ten largest. Those who participated ranged in age from roughly 18 to 95 years and resided in 20 to 25 US areas. CDR1 is LGHDT and CDR2 is YNNKEL in the germline V gene (reference sequence). This CDR3 is 14 amino acids long. V shed 3 bases, J shed 6 bases, and the junction held 4 bases outside the gene matches. The record originates from a study of blood T cell repertoires in COVID-19. Across the whole study: Italy, Spain and the United States were the sources of the convalescent and acute COVID-19 samples. The analysed material was cDNA or gDNA that came from T cells, B-cell-depleted T cells, or PBMCs.

The rearrangement links TRBV3-1 (or the pseudogene TRBV3-2) to TRBJ1-5; 8 bases align to TRBD1. The sequencing input was PBMCs or T cells enriched from blood (not recorded which). The clonotype originates from a woman aged 25 to 39 with acute COVID-19. CDR3 sequence: CASSQGQAPQPQHF. CDR3 nucleotides: TGTGCCAGCAGCCAGGGACAGGCCCCTCAGCCCCAGCATTTT.